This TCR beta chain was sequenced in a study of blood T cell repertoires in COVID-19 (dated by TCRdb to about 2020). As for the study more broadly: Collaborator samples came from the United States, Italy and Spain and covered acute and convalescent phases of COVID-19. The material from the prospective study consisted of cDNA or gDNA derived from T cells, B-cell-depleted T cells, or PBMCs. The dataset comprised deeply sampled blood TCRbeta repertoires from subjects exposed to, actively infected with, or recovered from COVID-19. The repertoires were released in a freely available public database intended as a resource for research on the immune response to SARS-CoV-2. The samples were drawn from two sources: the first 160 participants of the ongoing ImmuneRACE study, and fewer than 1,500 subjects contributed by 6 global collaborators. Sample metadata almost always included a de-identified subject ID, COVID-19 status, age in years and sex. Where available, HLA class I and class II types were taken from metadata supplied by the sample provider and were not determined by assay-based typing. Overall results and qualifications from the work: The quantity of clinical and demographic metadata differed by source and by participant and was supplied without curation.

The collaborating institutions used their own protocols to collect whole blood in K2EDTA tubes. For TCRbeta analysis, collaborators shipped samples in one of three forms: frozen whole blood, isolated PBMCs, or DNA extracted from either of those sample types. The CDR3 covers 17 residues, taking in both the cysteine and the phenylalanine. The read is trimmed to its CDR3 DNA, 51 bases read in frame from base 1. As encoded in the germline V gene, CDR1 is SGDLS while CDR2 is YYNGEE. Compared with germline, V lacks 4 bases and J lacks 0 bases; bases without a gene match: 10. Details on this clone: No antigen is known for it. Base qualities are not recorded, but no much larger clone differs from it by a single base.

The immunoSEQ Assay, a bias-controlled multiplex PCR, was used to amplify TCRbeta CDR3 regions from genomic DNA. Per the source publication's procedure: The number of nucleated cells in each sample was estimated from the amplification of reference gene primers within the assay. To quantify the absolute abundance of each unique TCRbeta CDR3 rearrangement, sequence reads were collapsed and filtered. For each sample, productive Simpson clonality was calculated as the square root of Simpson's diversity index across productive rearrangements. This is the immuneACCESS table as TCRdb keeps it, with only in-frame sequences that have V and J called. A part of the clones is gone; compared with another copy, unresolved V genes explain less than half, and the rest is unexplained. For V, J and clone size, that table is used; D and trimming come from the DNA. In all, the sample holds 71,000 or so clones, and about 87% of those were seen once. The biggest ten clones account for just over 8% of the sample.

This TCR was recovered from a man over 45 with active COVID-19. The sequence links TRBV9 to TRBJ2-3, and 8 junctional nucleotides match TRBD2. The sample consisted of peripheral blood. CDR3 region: CASSTLLTSGSTDTQYF. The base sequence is TGTGCCAGCAGCACACTCCTTACTAGCGGAAGCACAGATACGCAGTATTTT.